This TCR beta chain was obtained from a study of blood T cell repertoires in COVID-19. Study overall: Acute and convalescent COVID-19 specimens originated in the United States, Italy and Spain.

In the original processing: Reference gene primer amplification gave estimated nucleated cell counts. Generated by immunoSEQ multiplex PCR, the TCRdb table keeps only in-frame clones and is missing some. V and J calls and clone size are copied from that table; D and trimming were computed from the DNA. The sample consists of 150,000 to 200,000 clones, 86% of them appearing once. The V gene's germline CDR1 is SEHNR and CDR2 FQNEAQ (reference sequence). The CDR3 contains 14 residues. Trimming pared 1 base from V and 8 bases from J, leaving 14 bases between. This receptor was taken from a man in his 70s with acute or convalescent COVID-19. The chain joins TRBV7-9 to TRBJ1-2; D is unresolved. The sample taken for sequencing was peripheral blood. CDR3 in DNA: TGTGCCAGCAGCTTAGGATGGCAGTCCGGGGGCTACACCTTC. Amino acids: CASSLGWQSGGYTF.